The sequence of this TCR beta chain was determined in a study of cytomegalovirus exposure and HLA in healthy donors. The PCR employed 60 Vbeta primers together with 13 Jbeta primers. This table comes from immunoSEQ multiplex PCR, and its TCRdb copy is limited to in-frame clones, with some not included. Of 100,000 to 150,000 clones in the sample, roughly 80% were seen once. Points from the study as a whole: Available immune exposure information was restricted to CMV serostatus only.

Of note for this clone: Its cognate antigen is unknown.

The CDR3 has 15 amino acids. The ends were cut back, 1 base at V and 1 base at J, with 13 bases in the middle. Germline CDR1 is SQVTM and CDR2 is ANQGSEA. What was sequenced was PBMCs. The chain links TRBV29-1 to TRBJ1-1; D is perhaps TRBD1 (5 bases). The sequence was obtained from a boy between 10 and 17 years old in good health and CMV-seronegative. The CDR3 reads CSVEAWAGPNTEAFF. The CDR3 coding sequence is TGCAGCGTTGAAGCATGGGCAGGGCCGAACACTGAAGCTTTCTTT.